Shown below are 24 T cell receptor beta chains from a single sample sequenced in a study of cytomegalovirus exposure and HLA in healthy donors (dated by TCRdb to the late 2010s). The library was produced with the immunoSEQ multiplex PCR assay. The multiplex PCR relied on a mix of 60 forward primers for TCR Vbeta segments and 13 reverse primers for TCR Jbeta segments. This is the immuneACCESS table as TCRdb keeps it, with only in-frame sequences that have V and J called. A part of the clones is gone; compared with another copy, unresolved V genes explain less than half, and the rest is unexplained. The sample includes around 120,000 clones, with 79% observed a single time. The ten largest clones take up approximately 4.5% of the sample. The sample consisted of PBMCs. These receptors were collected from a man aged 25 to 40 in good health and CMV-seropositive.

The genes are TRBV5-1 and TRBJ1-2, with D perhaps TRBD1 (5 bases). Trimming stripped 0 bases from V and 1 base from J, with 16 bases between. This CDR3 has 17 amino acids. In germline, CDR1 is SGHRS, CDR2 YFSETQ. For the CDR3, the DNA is TGCGCCAGCAGCTTGGGGGGGACTCTTGCACTTAACTATGGCTACACCTTC. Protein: CASSLGGTLALNYGYTF. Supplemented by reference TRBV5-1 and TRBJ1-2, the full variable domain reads KAGVTQTPRYLIKTRGQQVTLSCSPISGHRSVSWYQQTPGQGLQFLFEYFSETQRNKGNFPGRFSGRQFSNSRSEMNVSTLELGDSALYLCASSLGGTLALNYGYTFGSGTRLTVV.

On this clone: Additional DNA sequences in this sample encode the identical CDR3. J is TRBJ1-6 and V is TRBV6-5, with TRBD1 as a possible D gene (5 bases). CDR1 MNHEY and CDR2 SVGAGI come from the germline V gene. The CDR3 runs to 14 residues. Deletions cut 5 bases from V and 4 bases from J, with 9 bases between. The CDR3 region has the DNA TGTGCCAGCAGTGCAGGGCCATATAATTCACCCCTCCACTTT. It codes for CASSAGPYNSPLHF.

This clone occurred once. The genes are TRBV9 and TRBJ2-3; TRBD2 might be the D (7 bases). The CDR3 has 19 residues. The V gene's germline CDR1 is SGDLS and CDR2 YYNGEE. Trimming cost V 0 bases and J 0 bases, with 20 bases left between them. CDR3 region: CASSVGPRGGRGSTDTQYF. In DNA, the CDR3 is TGTGCCAGCAGCGTAGGACCTAGGGGGGGGCGGGGTAGCACAGATACGCAGTATTTT.

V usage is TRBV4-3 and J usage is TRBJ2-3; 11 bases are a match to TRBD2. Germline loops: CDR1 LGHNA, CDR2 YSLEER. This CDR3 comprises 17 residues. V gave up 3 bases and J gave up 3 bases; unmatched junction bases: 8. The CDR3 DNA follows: TGCGCCAGCAGCCACGCCCTAGCGGGAGGTTTAACAGATACGCAGTATTTT. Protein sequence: CASSHALAGGLTDTQYF.

The CDR3 coding sequence is TGTGCCAGCACCCGGACAGGGGGAATCGGGGAGCTGTTTTTT. Amino acid sequence: CASTRTGGIGELFF. This sequence joins TRBV7-9 and TRBJ2-2, with 10 bases aligning to TRBD1. This CDR3 spans 14 amino acids. The V gene's germline CDR1 is SEHNR and CDR2 FQNEAQ (reference sequence). V shed 7 bases and J 7 bases; nucleotides not matched to a gene: 6.

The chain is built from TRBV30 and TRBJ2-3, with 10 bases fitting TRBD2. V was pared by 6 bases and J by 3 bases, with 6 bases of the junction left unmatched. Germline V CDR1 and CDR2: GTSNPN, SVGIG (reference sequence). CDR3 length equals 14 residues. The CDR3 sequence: CACTIAGGTDTQYF. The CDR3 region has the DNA TGTGCCTGCACAATAGCGGGGGGAACAGATACGCAGTATTTT.

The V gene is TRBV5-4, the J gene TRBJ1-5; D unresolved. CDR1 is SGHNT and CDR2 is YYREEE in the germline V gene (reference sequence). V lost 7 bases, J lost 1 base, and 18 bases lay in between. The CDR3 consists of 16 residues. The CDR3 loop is CASPWGGIMSNQPQHF. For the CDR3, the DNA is TGTGCCAGCCCCTGGGGAGGCATTATGAGCAATCAGCCCCAGCATTTT.

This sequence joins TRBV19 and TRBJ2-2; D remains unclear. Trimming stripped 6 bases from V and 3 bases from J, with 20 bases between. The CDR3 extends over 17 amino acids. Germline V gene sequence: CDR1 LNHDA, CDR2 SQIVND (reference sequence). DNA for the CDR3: TGTGCCAGTAGCCCTACAGACCAAGACCATTACACCGGGGAGCTGTTTTTT. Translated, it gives CASSPTDQDHYTGELFF. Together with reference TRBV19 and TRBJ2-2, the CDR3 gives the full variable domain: DGGITQSPKYLFRKEGQNVTLSCEQNLNHDAMYWYRQDPGQGLRLIYYSQIVNDFQKGDIAEGYSVSREKKESFPLTVTSAQKNPTAFYLCASSPTDQDHYTGELFFGEGSRLTVL.

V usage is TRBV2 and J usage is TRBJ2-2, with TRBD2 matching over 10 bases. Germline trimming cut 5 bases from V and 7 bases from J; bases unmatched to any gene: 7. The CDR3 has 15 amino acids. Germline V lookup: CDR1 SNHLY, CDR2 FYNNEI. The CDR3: CASSTGLAYGGELFF. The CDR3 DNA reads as TGTGCCAGCAGTACGGGACTAGCGTATGGCGGGGAGCTGTTTTTT.

The CDR3 nucleotides read TGTGCCAGCAGCACCCTAGCGGGAGCCTACGAGCAGTACTTC. This encodes CASSTLAGAYEQYF. The chain employs TRBV6-1 and TRBJ2-7, with 10 bases lining up with TRBD2. With V trimmed by 6 bases and J by 2 bases, 4 bases remained unmatched. Germline V gene sequence: CDR1 MNHNS, CDR2 SASEGT. The CDR3 totals 14 residues.

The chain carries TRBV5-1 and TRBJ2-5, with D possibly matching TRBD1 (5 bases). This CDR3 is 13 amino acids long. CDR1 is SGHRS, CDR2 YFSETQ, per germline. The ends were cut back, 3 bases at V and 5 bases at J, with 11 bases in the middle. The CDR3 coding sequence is TGCGCCAGCAGCTCAGGGTCCGGGGAGACCCAGTACTTC. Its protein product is CASSSGSGETQYF.

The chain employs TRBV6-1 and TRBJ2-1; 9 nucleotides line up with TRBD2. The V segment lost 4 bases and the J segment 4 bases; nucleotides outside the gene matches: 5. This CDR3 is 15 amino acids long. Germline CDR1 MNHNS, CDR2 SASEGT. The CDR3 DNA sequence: TGTGCCAGCAGTGGGGTAGCGGGAGCGTACAATGAGCAGTTCTTC. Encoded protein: CASSGVAGAYNEQFF.

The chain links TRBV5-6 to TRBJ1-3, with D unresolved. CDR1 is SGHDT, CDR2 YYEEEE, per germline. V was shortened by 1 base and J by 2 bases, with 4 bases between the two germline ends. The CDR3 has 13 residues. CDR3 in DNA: TGTGCCAGCAGCTTGCCCGCTGGAAACACCATATATTTT. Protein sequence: CASSLPAGNTIYF. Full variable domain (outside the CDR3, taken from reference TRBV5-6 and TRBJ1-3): DAGVTQSPTHLIKTRGQQVTLRCSPKSGHDTVSWYQQALGQGPQFIFQYYEEEERQRGNFPDRFSGHQFPNYSSELNVNALLLGDSALYLCASSLPAGNTIYFGEGSWLTVV.

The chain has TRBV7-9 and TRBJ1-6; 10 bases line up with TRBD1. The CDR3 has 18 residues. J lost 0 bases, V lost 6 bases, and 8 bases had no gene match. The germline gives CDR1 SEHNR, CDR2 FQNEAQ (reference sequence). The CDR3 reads CASRPDRGLSSYNSPLHF. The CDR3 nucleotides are TGTGCCAGCAGACCCGACAGGGGGCTTAGCTCCTATAATTCACCCCTCCACTTT. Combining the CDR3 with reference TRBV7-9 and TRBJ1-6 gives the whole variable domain DTGVSQNPRHKITKRGQNVTFRCDPISEHNRLYWYRQTLGQGPEFLTYFQNEAQLEKSRLLSDRFSAERPKGSFSTLEIQRTEQGDSAMYLCASRPDRGLSSYNSPLHFGNGTRLTVT.

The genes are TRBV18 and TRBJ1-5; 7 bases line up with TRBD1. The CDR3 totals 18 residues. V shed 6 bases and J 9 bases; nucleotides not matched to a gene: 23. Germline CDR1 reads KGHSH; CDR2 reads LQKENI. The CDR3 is CASSLSGPGTVSSGPQHF. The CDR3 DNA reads TGTGCCAGCTCTTTGTCTGGGCCAGGGACAGTCAGTTCAGGGCCCCAGCATTTT.

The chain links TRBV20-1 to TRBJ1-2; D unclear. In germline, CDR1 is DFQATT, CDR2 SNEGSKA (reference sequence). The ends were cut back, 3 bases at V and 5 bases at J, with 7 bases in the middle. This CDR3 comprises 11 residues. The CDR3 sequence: CSAREIYGYTF. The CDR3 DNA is TGCAGTGCTAGGGAGATTTATGGCTACACCTTC.

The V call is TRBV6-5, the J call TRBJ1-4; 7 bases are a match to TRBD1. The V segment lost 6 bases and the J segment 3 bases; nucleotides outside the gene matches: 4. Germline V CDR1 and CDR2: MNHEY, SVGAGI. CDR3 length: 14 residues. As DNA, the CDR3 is TGTGCCAGCAGGGAGACAGGGCCTAATGAAAAACTGTTTTTT. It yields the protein CASRETGPNEKLFF.

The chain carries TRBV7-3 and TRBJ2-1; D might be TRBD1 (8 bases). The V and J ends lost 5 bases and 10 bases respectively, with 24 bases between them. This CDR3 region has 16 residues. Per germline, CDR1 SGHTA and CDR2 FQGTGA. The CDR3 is CASSLRGGQAIGEQFF. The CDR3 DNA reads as TGTGCCAGCAGCCTGAGGGGGGGACAGGCGATCGGGGAGCAGTTCTTC.

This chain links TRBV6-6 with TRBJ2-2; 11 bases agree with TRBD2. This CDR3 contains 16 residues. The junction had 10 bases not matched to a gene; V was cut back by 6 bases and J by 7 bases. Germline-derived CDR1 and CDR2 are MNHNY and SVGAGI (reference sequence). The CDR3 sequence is CASSPIAGGPSGELFF. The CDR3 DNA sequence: TGTGCCAGCAGCCCTATAGCGGGGGGGCCAAGCGGGGAGCTGTTTTTT.

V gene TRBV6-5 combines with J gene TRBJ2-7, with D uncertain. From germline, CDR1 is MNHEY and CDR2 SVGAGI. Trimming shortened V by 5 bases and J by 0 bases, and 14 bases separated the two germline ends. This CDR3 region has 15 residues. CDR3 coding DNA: TGTGCCAGCAGTCTAACTTCCGATAGCTCCTACGAGCAGTACTTC. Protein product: CASSLTSDSSYEQYF.

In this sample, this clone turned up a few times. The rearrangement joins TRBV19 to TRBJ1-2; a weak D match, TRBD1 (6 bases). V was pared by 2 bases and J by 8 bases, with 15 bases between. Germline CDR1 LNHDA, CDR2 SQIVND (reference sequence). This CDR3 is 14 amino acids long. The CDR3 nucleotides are TGTGCCAGTAGTATAAGTGGGCAGGGGAGCGGCTACACCTTC. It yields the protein CASSISGQGSGYTF.

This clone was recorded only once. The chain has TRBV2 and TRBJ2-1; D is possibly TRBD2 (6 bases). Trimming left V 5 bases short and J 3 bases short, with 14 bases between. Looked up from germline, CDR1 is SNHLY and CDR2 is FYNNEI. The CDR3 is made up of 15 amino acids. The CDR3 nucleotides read TGTGCCAGCAGTCGGAGGACTACCAGCTACAATGAGCAGTTCTTC. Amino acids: CASSRRTTSYNEQFF.

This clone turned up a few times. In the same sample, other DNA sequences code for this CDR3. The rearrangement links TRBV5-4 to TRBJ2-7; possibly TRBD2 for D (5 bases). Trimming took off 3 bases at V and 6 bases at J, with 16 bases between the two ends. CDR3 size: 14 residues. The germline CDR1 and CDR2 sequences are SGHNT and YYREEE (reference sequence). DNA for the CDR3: TGTGCCAGCAGCTCCCCGGGGAGAGGTGCCGAGCAGTACTTC. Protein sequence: CASSSPGRGAEQYF.

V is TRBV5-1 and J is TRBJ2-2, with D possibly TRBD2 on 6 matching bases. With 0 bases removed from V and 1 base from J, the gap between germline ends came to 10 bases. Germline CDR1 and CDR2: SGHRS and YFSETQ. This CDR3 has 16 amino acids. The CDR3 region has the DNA TGCGCCAGCAGCTTGGCACGGGGGAGGAACACCGGGGAGCTGTTTTTT. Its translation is CASSLARGRNTGELFF. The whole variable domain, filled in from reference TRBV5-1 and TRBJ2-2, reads KAGVTQTPRYLIKTRGQQVTLSCSPISGHRSVSWYQQTPGQGLQFLFEYFSETQRNKGNFPGRFSGRQFSNSRSEMNVSTLELGDSALYLCASSLARGRNTGELFFGEGSRLTVL.